The clone carrying this T cell receptor beta chain came up a few times. This specimen comes from a study of early T cells in non-severe SARS-CoV-2 infection. V was pared by 0 bases and J by 0 bases, with 10 bases between. CDR1 SGDLS and CDR2 YYNGEE come from the germline V gene. This CDR3 is built from 16 residues. Unique molecular identifiers (one per individual cDNA molecule) were attached. TCRdb recomputed calls from the 5' RACE reads with MiXCR, one row per CDR3 protein. The table includes about 35,000 distinct CDR3 sequences, approximately 6.1% detected once. The chain employs TRBV9 and TRBJ2-1, with D possibly matching TRBD2 (6 bases). The specimen sequenced was whole blood. This sequence originates from an adult who was a healthcare worker with PCR-confirmed SARS-CoV-2 infection or an uninfected control (not recorded which). The CDR3 bases are TGTGCCAGCAGCGTAGACCGGGGGAGCTCCTACAATGAGCAGTTCTTC. It codes for CASSVDRGSSYNEQFF.